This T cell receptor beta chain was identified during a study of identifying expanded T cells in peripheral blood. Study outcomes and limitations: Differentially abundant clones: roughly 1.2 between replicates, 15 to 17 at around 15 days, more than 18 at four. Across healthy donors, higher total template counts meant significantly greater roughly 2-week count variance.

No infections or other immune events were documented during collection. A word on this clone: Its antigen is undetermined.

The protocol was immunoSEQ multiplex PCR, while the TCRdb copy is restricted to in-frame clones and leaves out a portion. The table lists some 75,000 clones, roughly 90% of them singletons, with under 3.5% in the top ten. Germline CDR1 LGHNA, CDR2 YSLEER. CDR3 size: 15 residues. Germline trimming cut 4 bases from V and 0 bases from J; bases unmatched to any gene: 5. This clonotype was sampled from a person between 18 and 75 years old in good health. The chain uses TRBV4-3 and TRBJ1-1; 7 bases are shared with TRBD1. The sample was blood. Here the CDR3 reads CASSPQGTVNTEAFF. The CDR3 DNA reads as TGCGCCAGCAGCCCCCAGGGGACAGTGAACACTGAAGCTTTCTTT.